This T cell receptor (beta chain) was sequenced for a study of identical twins. Overall study results and limits: Carriage of fewer insertions was seen in abundant cord blood beta clonotypes, whereas memory repertoires showed none.

Germline CDR1 reads SQVTM; CDR2 reads ANQGSEA. The ends were cut back, 4 bases at V and 12 bases at J, with 13 bases in the middle. This CDR3 is built from 11 residues. In its sample, this clonotype was seen a few times. Its antigen is unidentified. Each donor (without exception) was a healthy Caucasian. TCRdb reprocessed the 5' RACE reads via MiXCR and lists one record per CDR3 protein. The data hold about 720,000 distinct CDR3 sequences, with 15% to 20% observed a single time. Another study also made use of these data, one on T cells expressing NK-cell markers. That work states: About 1.0-8% of CD8+ T cells in several donors belonged to dominant NKG2C+ clonotypes. There were several donors in whom these clonotypes also led the CD3+CD56-NKG2C+ fraction.

Specimen: PBMCs. This chain uses TRBV29-1 with TRBJ2-1; D is ambiguous. The source is a woman younger than 30 in good health. The CDR3 DNA is TGCAGCGTTGTTTCGGAATCGGTGCAGTTCTTC. It yields the protein CSVVSESVQFF.